This T cell receptor (beta chain) was captured by sequencing in a study of CD8+ T cells in alopecia areata. Separation by sorting yielded CD4+ and CD8+ T cells from PBMCs. This clone has just one count. Extraction and reverse transcription of RNA yielded cDNA as the sequencing template. Method: immunoSEQ multiplex PCR; TCRdb's copy keeps in-frame clones and lacks some. The repertoire includes 110,000 to 150,000 clones, about 60% of them detected once, and roughly 6.5% sits in the top ten. The CDR3 consists of 13 residues. The V and J ends lost 2 bases and 5 bases respectively, with 9 bases between them. CDR1 LNHNV and CDR2 YYDKDF come from the germline V gene (reference sequence).

The sequencing used CD4+ T cells sorted from blood, collected at week 0. This TCR derives from a human donor with alopecia areata. The gene calls are TRBV15 and TRBJ1-1; no clear D. The CDR3 bases are TGTGCCACCAGCAGAATGGTGGGGACTGAAGCTTTCTTT. As protein: CATSRMVGTEAFF.